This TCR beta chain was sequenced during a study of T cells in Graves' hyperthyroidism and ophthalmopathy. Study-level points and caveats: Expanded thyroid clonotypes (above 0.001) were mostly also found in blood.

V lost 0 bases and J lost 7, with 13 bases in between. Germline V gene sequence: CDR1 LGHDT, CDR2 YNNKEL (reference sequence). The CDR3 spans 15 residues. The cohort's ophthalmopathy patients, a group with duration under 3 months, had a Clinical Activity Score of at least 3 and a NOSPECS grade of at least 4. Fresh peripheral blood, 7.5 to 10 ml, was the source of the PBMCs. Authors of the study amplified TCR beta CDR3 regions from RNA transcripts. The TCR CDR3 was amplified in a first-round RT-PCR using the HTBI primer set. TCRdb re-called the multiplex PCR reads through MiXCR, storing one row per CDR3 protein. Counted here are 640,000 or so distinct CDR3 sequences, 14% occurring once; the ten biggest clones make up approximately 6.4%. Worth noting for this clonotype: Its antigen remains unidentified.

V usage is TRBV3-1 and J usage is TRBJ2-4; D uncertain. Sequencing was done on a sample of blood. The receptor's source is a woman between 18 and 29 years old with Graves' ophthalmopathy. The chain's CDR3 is CASSQEGYGVNIQYF. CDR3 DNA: TGTGCCAGCAGCCAAGAGGGGTATGGTGTTAACATTCAGTACTTC.